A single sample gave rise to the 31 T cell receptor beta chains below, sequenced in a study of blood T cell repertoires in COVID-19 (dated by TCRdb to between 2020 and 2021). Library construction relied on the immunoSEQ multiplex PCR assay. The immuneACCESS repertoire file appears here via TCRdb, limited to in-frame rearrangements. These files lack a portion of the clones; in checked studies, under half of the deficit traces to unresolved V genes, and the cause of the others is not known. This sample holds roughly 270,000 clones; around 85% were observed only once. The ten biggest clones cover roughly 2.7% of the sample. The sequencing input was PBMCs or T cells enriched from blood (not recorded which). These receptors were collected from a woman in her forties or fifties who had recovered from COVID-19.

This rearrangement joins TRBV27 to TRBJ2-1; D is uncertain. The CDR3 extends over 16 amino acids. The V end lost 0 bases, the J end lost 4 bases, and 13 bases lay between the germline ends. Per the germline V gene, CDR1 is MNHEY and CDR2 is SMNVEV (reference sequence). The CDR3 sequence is CASSLSPAGRYNEQFF. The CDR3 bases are TGTGCCAGCAGTTTATCGCCGGCAGGAAGATACAATGAGCAGTTCTTC.

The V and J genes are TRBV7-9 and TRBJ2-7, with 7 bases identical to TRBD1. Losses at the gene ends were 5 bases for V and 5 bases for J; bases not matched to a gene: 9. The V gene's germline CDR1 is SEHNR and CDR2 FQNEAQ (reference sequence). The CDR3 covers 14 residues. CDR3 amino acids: CASSLETGSDEQYF. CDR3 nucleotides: TGTGCCAGCAGCCTAGAGACAGGGTCCGACGAGCAGTACTTC.

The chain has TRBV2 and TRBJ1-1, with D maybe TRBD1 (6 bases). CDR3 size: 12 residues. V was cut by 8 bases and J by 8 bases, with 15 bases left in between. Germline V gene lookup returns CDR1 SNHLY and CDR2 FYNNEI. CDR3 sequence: CASFVKGGEAFF. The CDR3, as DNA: TGTGCCAGCTTTGTAAAAGGGGGAGAAGCTTTCTTT.

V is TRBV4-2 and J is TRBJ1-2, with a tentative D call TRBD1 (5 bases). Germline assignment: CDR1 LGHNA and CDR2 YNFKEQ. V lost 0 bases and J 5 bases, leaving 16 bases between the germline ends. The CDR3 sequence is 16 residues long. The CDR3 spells CASSQDRGAGGYGYTF. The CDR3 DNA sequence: TGTGCCAGCAGCCAAGACCGCGGGGCGGGTGGGTATGGCTACACCTTC.

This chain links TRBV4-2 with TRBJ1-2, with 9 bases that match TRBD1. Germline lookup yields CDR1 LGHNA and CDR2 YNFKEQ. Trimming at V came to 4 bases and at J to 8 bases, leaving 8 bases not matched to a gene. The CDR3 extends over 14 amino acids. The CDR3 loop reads CASSPLGQGRGYTF. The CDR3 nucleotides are TGTGCCAGCAGCCCCCTGGGACAGGGCCGGGGCTACACCTTC.

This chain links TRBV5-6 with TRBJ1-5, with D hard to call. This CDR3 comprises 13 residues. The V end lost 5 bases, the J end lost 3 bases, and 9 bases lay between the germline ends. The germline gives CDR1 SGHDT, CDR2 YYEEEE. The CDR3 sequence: CASSLSPNQPQHF. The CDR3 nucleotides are TGTGCCAGCAGTTTGAGCCCCAATCAGCCCCAGCATTTT. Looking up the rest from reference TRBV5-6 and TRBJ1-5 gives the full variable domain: DAGVTQSPTHLIKTRGQQVTLRCSPKSGHDTVSWYQQALGQGPQFIFQYYEEEERQRGNFPDRFSGHQFPNYSSELNVNALLLGDSALYLCASSLSPNQPQHFGDGTRLSIL.

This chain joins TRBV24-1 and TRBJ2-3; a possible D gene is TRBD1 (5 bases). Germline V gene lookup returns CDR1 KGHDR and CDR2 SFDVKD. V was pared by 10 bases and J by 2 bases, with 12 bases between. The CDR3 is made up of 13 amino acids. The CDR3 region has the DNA TGTGCCACGTCGACAGCCACCACAGATACGCAGTATTTT. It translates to CATSTATTDTQYF.

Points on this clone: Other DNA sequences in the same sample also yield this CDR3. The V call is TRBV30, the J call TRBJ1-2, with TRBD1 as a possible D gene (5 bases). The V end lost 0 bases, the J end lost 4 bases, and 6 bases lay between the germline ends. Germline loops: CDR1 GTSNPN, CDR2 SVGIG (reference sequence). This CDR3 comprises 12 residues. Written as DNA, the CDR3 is TGTGCCTGGAGTGTTACAGGCTATGGCTACACCTTC. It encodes CAWSVTGYGYTF.

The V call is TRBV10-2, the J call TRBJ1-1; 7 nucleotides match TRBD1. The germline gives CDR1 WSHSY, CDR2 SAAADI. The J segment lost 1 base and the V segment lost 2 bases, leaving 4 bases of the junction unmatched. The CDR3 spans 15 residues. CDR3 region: CASSEGGQTNTEAFF. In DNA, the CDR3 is TGCGCCAGCAGTGAGGGGGGACAGACGAACACTGAAGCTTTCTTT.

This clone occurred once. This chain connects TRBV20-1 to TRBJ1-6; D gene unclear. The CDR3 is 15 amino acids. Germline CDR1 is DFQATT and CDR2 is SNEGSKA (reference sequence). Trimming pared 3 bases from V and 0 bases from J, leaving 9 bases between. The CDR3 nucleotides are TGCAGTGCTAGTTCCAGCGTCTCCTATAATTCACCCCTCCACTTT. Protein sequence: CSASSSVSYNSPLHF.

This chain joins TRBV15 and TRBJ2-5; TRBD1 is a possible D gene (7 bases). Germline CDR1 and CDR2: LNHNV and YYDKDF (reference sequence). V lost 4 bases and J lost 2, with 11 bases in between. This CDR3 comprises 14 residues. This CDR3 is CATSTGDSQETQYF. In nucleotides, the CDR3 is TGTGCCACCAGCACGGGGGACAGTCAAGAGACCCAGTACTTC.

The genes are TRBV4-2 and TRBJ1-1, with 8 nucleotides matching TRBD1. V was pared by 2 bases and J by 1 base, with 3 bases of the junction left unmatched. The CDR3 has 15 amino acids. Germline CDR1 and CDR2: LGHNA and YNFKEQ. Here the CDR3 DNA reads TGTGCCAGCAGCCAAAGGACAGGGTCGAACACTGAAGCTTTCTTT. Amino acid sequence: CASSQRTGSNTEAFF.

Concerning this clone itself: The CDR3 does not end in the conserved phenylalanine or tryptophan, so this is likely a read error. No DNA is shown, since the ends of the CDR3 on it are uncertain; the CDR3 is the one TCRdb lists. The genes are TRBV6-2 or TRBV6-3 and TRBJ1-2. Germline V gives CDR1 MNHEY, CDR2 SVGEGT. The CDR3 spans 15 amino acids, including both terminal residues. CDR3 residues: CASSYSEFAASTGFV.

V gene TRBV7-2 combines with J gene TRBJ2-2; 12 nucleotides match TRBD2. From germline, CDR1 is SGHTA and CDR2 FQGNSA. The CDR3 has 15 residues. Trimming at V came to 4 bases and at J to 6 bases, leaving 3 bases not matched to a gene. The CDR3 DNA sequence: TGTGCCAGCAGCTCTCGGACTAGCGGGGCCGGGGAGCTGTTTTTT. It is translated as CASSSRTSGAGELFF.

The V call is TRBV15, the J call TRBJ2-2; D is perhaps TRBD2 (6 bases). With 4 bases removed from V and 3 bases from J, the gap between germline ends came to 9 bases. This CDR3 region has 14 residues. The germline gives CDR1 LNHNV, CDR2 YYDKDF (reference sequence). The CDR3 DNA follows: TGTGCCACCAGCATTTGGGGGGACACCGGGGAGCTGTTTTTT. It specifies CATSIWGDTGELFF.

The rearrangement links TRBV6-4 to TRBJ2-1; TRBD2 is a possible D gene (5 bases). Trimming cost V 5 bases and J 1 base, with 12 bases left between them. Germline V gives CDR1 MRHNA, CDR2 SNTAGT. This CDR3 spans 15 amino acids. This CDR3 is CASSPEALSYNEQFF. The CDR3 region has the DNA TGTGCCAGCAGTCCGGAGGCACTGTCCTACAATGAGCAGTTCTTC.

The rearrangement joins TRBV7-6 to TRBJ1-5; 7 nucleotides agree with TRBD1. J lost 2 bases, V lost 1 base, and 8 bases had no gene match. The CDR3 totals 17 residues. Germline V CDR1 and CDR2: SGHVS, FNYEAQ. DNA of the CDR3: TGTGCCAGCAGCTTAGAGCTAGGTCAGGGGGGCAATCAGCCCCAGCATTTT. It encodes CASSLELGQGGNQPQHF.

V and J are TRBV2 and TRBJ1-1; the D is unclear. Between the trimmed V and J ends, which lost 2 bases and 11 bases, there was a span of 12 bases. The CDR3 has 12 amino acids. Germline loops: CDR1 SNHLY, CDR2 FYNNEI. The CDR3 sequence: CASSEIPVAAFF. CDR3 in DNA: TGTGCCAGCAGTGAAATTCCCGTAGCGGCTTTCTTT.

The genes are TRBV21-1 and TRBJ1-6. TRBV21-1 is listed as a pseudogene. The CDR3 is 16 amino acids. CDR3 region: CASSARTAGGWSPLHF. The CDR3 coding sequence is TGTGCCAGCAGCGCGCGTACCGCGGGGGGCTGGTCACCCCTCCACTTT.

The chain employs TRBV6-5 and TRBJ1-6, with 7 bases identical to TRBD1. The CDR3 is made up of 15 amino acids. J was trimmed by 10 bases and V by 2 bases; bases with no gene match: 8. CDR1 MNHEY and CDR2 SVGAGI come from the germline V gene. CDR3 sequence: CASSYGTDRVSPLHF. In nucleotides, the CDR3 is TGTGCCAGCAGTTACGGAACTGACAGGGTATCACCCCTCCACTTT.

In nucleotides, the CDR3 is TGCGCCAGCTCCGAAACAGGGGGCTCTGGCTACACCTTC. Translated, it gives CASSETGGSGYTF. V usage is TRBV5-1 and J usage is TRBJ1-2; TRBD1 matches 9 bases. In germline, CDR1 is SGHRS, CDR2 YFSETQ. The CDR3 contains 13 residues. The V segment lost 7 bases and the J segment 7 bases; nucleotides outside the gene matches: 8.

CDR3 loop: CASSPAGTAGQPQHF. CDR3 DNA sequence: TGCGCCAGCAGCCCGGCCGGGACAGCTGGTCAGCCCCAGCATTTT. The J gene is TRBJ1-5, the V gene TRBV4-1; 7 nucleotides match TRBD1. This CDR3 spans 15 amino acids. Germline CDR1 is MGHRA and CDR2 is YSYEKL. After removal of 4 bases from V and 6 bases from J, the junction contained 9 bases not matched to a gene.

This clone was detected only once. CDR3 sequence: CASSQAAGSGGTDTQYF. CDR3 bases: TGTGCCAGCAGCCAAGCGGCGGGTAGCGGGGGCACAGATACGCAGTATTTT. This sequence joins TRBV4-2 and TRBJ2-3; 8 positions match TRBD2. The CDR3 spans 17 residues. Trimming at V came to 1 base and at J to 1 base, leaving 7 bases not matched to a gene. Germline V CDR1 and CDR2: LGHNA, YNFKEQ.

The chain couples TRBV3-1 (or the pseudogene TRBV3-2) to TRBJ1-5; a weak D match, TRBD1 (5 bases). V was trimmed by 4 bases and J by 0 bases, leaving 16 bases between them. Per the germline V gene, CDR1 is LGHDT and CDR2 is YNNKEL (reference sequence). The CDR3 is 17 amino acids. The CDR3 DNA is TGTGCCAGCAGCCGCAGCGGTTCGGGGGGTAGCAATCAGCCCCAGCATTTT. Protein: CASSRSGSGGSNQPQHF.

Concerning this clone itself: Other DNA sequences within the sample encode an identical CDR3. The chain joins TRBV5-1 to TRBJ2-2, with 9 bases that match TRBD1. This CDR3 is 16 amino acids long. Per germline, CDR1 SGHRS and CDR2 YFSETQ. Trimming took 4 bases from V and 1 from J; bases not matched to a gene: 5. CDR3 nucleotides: TGCGCCAGCAGCCCCGGACAGGGGCGGAACACCGGGGAGCTGTTTTTT. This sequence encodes CASSPGQGRNTGELFF.

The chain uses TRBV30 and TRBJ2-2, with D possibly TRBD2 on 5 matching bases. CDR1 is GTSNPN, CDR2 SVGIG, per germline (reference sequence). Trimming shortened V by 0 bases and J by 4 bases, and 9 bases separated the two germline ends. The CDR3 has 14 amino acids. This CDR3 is CAWSVLGSTGELFF. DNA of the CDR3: TGTGCCTGGAGTGTATTGGGGAGCACCGGGGAGCTGTTTTTT.

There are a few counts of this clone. The CDR3 DNA follows: TGTGCCAGTCGACCGGGACAGGGGGCTCGGCAGTACTTC. Encoded protein: CASRPGQGARQYF. The gene calls are TRBV19 and TRBJ2-7, with 12 bases that match TRBD1. J lost 9 bases, V lost 8 bases, and 8 bases had no gene match. The CDR3 loop spans 13 amino acids. Germline assignment: CDR1 LNHDA and CDR2 SQIVND (reference sequence).

The CDR3 region has the DNA TGTGCCAGCAGTGGCCGACTAGCCGGGGAGCTGTTTTTT. This gives the protein CASSGRLAGELFF. This rearrangement joins TRBV2 to TRBJ2-2; D may be TRBD2 (6 bases). The CDR3 consists of 13 residues. The germline V and J ends were trimmed by 4 bases and 6 bases, with 9 bases remaining between them. CDR1 is SNHLY, CDR2 FYNNEI, per germline.

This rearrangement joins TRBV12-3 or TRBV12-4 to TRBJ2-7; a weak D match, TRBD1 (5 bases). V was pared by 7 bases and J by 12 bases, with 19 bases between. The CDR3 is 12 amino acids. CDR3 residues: CASTMNRDSLYF. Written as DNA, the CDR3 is TGTGCCAGCACTATGAATCGAGACAGCCTGTACTTC.

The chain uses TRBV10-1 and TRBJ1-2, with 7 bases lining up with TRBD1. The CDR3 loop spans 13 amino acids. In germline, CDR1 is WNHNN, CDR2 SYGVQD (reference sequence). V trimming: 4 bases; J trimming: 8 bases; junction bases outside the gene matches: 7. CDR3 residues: CASSADGQAGYTF. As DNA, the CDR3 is TGCGCCAGCAGTGCGGACGGACAGGCCGGCTACACCTTC.

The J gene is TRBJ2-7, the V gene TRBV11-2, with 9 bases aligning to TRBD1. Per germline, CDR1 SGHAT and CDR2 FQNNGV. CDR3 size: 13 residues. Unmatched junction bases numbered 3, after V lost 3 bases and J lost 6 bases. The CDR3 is CASSLDRGREQYF. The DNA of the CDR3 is TGTGCCAGCAGCTTGGACAGGGGTCGCGAGCAGTACTTC.